Shown below are 26 T cell receptor beta chains from a single sample sequenced in a study of T cells in women clearing cervical HPV infection. Only in-frame clones appear in the TCRdb table, and some are missing; sequencing was by immunoSEQ multiplex PCR. This table holds roughly 12,000 clones. The source material was blood buffy coat. The receptors derive from a woman aged 18 to 75 with a cervical HPV16 infection that either progressed to CIN3+ or cleared (not recorded which).

A remark on this clone: The read terminates 3 residues ahead of where the CDR3 ends, so the germline J gene completes it. The chain has TRBV14 and TRBJ1-1, with 11 bases identical to TRBD1. This CDR3 is built from 18 residues. Looked up from germline, CDR1 is SGHDN and CDR2 is FVKESK. The V and J ends lost 4 bases and 3 bases, in that order; junction bases with no gene match: 13. The DNA read from the CDR3 is TGTGCCAGCAGCCCCAGCCGGGGGGGGACAGGGGGGGACACTGAA. Amino acids: CASSPSRGGTGGDTE. The full CDR3 reads CASSPSRGGTGGDTEAFF.

To note about this clone: The read ends 3 residues before the CDR3 terminus; that terminus is restored from the germline J gene. The J gene is TRBJ1-1, the V gene TRBV15; D might be TRBD1 (5 bases). The length of the CDR3 is 15 residues. Germline CDR1 LNHNV, CDR2 YYDKDF (reference sequence). With 2 bases removed from V and 4 bases from J, the gap between germline ends came to 14 bases. CDR3 loop: CATSRLQGVITEAFF. The DNA read from the CDR3 is TGTGCCACCAGCAGACTCCAGGGAGTGATCACTGAA.

Notes on this clone: Read coverage stops 3 residues before the CDR3 terminus; the germline J gene supplies the remainder. The chain joins TRBV9 to TRBJ1-2; D possibly corresponds to TRBD1 (5 bases). The V gene's germline CDR1 is SGDLS and CDR2 YYNGEE. The V end lost 0 bases, the J end lost 6 bases, and 15 bases lay between the germline ends. This CDR3 comprises 15 residues. The sequenced part of the CDR3 DNA is TGTGCCAGCAGCGTAGGTTTAGGAGACAGAGATGGC. Protein sequence: CASSVGLGDRDG. From start to end, the CDR3 is CASSVGLGDRDGYTF. Using reference TRBV9 and TRBJ1-2 for the parts outside the CDR3, the full variable domain is DSGVTQTPKHLITATGQRVTLRCSPRSGDLSVYWYQQSLDQGLQFLIQYYNGEERAKGNILERFSAQQFPDLHSELNLSSLELGDSALYFCASSVGLGDRDGYTFGSGTRLTVV.

To note about this clone: The CDR3 goes on 3 residues after the read ends, and that part is filled in from the germline J gene. This sequence joins TRBV20-1 and TRBJ2-3; D is perhaps TRBD2 (6 bases). Germline loops: CDR1 DFQATT, CDR2 SNEGSKA (reference sequence). This CDR3 has 15 residues. The V gene lost 5 bases and the J gene lost 2 bases, with 17 bases spanning the gap. The sequenced CDR3 bases are TGCAGTGCTCCCCCCCACGGGACTTCCACAGATACG. The encoded protein is CSAPPHGTSTDT. The entire CDR3 protein is CSAPPHGTSTDTQYF.

Note on this clone: From the germline J gene comes the end of the CDR3, since the read stops 3 residues before it. The rearrangement joins TRBV5-8 to TRBJ1-2; possibly TRBD1 for D (6 bases). The CDR3 consists of 14 residues. Looked up from germline, CDR1 is SGHTS and CDR2 is YDEGEE. Trimming took 3 bases from V and 4 from J, leaving 13 bases between them. Partial CDR3 DNA: TGTGCCAGCAGCTCCGGACAGAAAACCTATGGC. It codes for CASSSGQKTYG. The full CDR3 reads CASSSGQKTYGYTF. Full variable domain (outside the CDR3, taken from reference TRBV5-8 and TRBJ1-2): EAGVTQSPTHLIKTRGQQATLRCSPISGHTSVYWYQQALGLGLQFLLWYDEGEERNRGNFPPRFSGRQFPNYSSELNVNALELEDSALYLCASSSGQKTYGYTFGSGTRLTVV.

Worth noting for this clone: The CDR3 end falls 3 residues outside the read, so it is completed with the germline J gene. The chain is built from TRBV5-1 and TRBJ2-6; no clear D gene. Germline-derived CDR1 and CDR2 are SGHRS and YFSETQ. V was trimmed by 3 bases and J by 0 bases, leaving 4 bases between them. The CDR3 extends over 14 amino acids. The CDR3 region is CASSSISGANVLTF. The DNA read from the CDR3 is TGCGCCAGCAGCTCCATCTCTGGGGCCAACGTC.

Of note for this clone: The read ends 3 residues shy of where the CDR3 ends; the end is completed using the germline J gene. The V and J genes are TRBV11-3 and TRBJ2-7; D is possibly TRBD2 (6 bases). Germline values: CDR1 SGHNT, CDR2 YENEEA. V was pared by 4 bases and J by 4 bases, with 17 bases between. The CDR3 runs to 15 residues. CDR3 in amino acids: CASSSLIAGTYEQYF. The part of the CDR3 DNA that was read is TGTGCCAGCAGCTCTTTGATTGCGGGGACTTACGAG.

Worth noting for this clone: The read is 3 residues too short to cover the CDR3 end, so that end is filled in from the germline J gene. This chain links TRBV12-3 or TRBV12-4 with TRBJ1-1; TRBD1 aligns across 7 bases. The CDR3 spans 14 residues. Partial CDR3 DNA: TGTGCCAGCAGCCCTACTACAGGGGCGCTGAAA. This codes for CASSPTTGALK. The whole CDR3 reads CASSPTTGALKAFF.

Details on this clone: The missing CDR3 end, 3 residues past where the read stops, is filled in from the germline J gene. The chain has TRBV5-6 and TRBJ1-1; D is undetermined. The V gene's germline CDR1 is SGHDT and CDR2 YYEEEE. Deletions cut 5 bases from V and 4 bases from J, with 9 bases between. This CDR3 region has 12 residues. CDR3 sequence: CASSTGGTEAFF. The CDR3 DNA, read in part, is TGTGCCAGCAGTACCGGTGGCACTGAA. The full variable domain, completed using reference TRBV5-6 and TRBJ1-1, is DAGVTQSPTHLIKTRGQQVTLRCSPKSGHDTVSWYQQALGQGPQFIFQYYEEEERQRGNFPDRFSGHQFPNYSSELNVNALLLGDSALYLCASSTGGTEAFFGQGTRLTVV.

As regards this clone: The sequenced fragment ends 3 residues before the CDR3 boundary, so the rest is inferred from the germline J gene. The chain has TRBV20-1 and TRBJ2-5, with TRBD1 as a possible D gene (6 bases). Deletions cut 3 bases from V and 3 bases from J, with 11 bases between. Germline CDR1 reads DFQATT; CDR2 reads SNEGSKA (reference sequence). This CDR3 spans 13 amino acids. This CDR3 reads CSASRAGEETQYF. The part of the CDR3 DNA that was read is TGCAGTGCTAGTCGAGCAGGGGAAGAGACC.

Considering frequency, this clone is hyperexpanded. From the germline J gene comes the end of the CDR3, since the read stops 3 residues before it. Other DNA variants within this sample encode the same CDR3. The V gene is TRBV14, the J gene TRBJ1-2; 9 nucleotides agree with TRBD1. Trimming removed 4 bases from V and 7 bases from J; junction bases left unmatched: 4. CDR1 is SGHDN, CDR2 FVKESK, per germline. The CDR3 has 13 residues. The CDR3 spells CASSPDRGRGYTF. CDR3 DNA, as far as it was read: TGTGCCAGCAGCCCGGACAGGGGCCGTGGC.

Points on this clone: The read ends 3 residues shy of where the CDR3 ends; the end is completed using the germline J gene. The chain couples TRBV28 to TRBJ1-1; 7 positions match TRBD1. Germline V gene sequence: CDR1 MDHEN, CDR2 SYDVKM. V lost 11 bases to trimming and J lost 5 bases; unmatched junction nucleotides: 11. The CDR3 contains 13 residues. CDR3 DNA (partial): TGTGCCGGCCAATCGACAGGGTGGACTGAA. The encoded protein is CAGQSTGWTE. The entire CDR3 reads CAGQSTGWTEAFF. Full variable domain (missing parts from reference TRBV28 and TRBJ1-1): DVKVTQSSRYLVKRTGEKVFLECVQDMDHENMFWYRQDPGLGLRLIYFSYDVKMKEKGDIPEGYSVSREKKERFSLILESASTNQTSMYLCAGQSTGWTEAFFGQGTRLTVV.

As for this clone: The CDR3 end falls 3 residues outside the read, so it is completed with the germline J gene. The chain is built from TRBV28 and TRBJ2-7; D remains ambiguous. The CDR3 runs 12 residues. Deletions cut 6 bases from V and 4 bases from J, with 10 bases between. Germline V gene lookup returns CDR1 MDHEN and CDR2 SYDVKM. The CDR3 DNA, read in part, is TGTGCCAGCAGCCCCCTTCGGTACGAG. This encodes CASSPLRYE. The whole CDR3 sequence reads CASSPLRYEQYF.

On this clone: The observed sequence ends 3 residues before the CDR3 terminus, with the missing tail filled in from the germline J gene. V is TRBV18 and J is TRBJ2-7; D is perhaps TRBD1 (6 bases). Germline-derived CDR1 and CDR2 are KGHSH and LQKENI. The CDR3 loop spans 13 amino acids. V shed 2 bases and J shed 4 bases, with 9 bases lying between them. CDR3 residues: CASSPGTQYEQYF. The CDR3 DNA, read in part, is TGTGCCAGCTCACCAGGGACACAGTACGAG.

Details on this clone: The DNA ends 3 residues before the CDR3 does, and the rest of the CDR3 is filled in from the germline J gene. The chain combines TRBV30 with TRBJ1-1; D gene unclear. CDR1 and CDR2 (germline): GTSNPN, SVGIG (reference sequence). The CDR3 is 13 residues long. Trimming removed 1 base from V and 4 bases from J, with 10 bases in between. CDR3 bases read: TGTGCCTGGAGTGCATCCTTAGTCACTGAA. Residues: CAWSASLVTE. The full CDR3 sequence reads CAWSASLVTEAFF. Full variable domain (outside the CDR3, taken from reference TRBV30 and TRBJ1-1): SQTIHQWPATLVQPVGSPLSLECTVEGTSNPNLYWYRQAAGRGLQLLFYSVGIGQISSEVPQNLSASRPQDRQFILSSKKLLLSDSGFYLCAWSASLVTEAFFGQGTRLTVV.

As regards this clone: The sequenced fragment ends 3 residues before the CDR3 boundary, so the rest is inferred from the germline J gene. The chain links TRBV28 to TRBJ1-3; TRBD1 might be the D (5 bases). Trimming took off 3 bases at V and 0 bases at J, with 12 bases between the two ends. Germline-derived CDR1 and CDR2 are MDHEN and SYDVKM. The CDR3 has 16 residues. CDR3 sequence: CASSFLGGNSGNTIYF. Incomplete CDR3 DNA: TGTGCCAGCAGTTTCCTCGGGGGAAACTCTGGAAACACC.

Note on this clone: Coverage ceases 3 residues before the CDR3 finishes, and the germline J gene fills in the end. The genes are TRBV28 and TRBJ2-7; unclear D gene. Germline CDR1 MDHEN, CDR2 SYDVKM. Trimming cost V 2 bases and J 2 bases, with 7 bases left between them. The CDR3 sequence is 13 residues long. The CDR3 DNA, read in part, is TGTGCCAGCAGTTTAAACTACGCCTACGAG. It is translated as CASSLNYAYE. The entire CDR3 sequence reads CASSLNYAYEQYF.

In regard to this clone: The read ends 3 residues before the CDR3 terminus; that terminus is restored from the germline J gene. J is TRBJ2-2 and V is TRBV20-1; D is unclear. Trimming took 2 bases from V and 8 from J, leaving 15 bases between them. Germline V gives CDR1 DFQATT, CDR2 SNEGSKA (reference sequence). The CDR3 is made up of 14 amino acids. The CDR3 sequence is CSARPPGLSGELFF. Incomplete CDR3 DNA: TGCAGTGCTAGACCTCCGGGTCTTTCGGGGGAG.

This clone ranks as medium-sized in terms of frequency. Read sequence stops 3 residues before the CDR3 end, and the germline J gene provides the missing end. The chain employs TRBV20-1 and TRBJ2-1, with D tentatively TRBD2 (6 bases). Germline-derived CDR1 and CDR2 are DFQATT and SNEGSKA (reference sequence). The CDR3 sequence is 13 residues long. V was trimmed by 1 base and J by 4 bases, leaving 8 bases between them. The CDR3 sequence is CSARVGGYNEQFF. The CDR3 DNA, read in part, is TGCAGTGCTAGAGTAGGAGGGTACAATGAG.

As to this clone: With the read ending 3 residues before the CDR3 end, the germline J gene is used to fill in that end. This sequence joins TRBV19 and TRBJ1-5; D is unclear. The CDR3 extends over 16 amino acids. V was shortened by 6 bases and J by 0 bases, with 15 bases between the two germline ends. The germline V gene encodes CDR1 LNHDA and CDR2 SQIVND (reference sequence). The covered CDR3 bases are TGTGCCAGTAGAGAACAGCCCGCATATAGCAATCAGCCC. It translates to CASREQPAYSNQP. Given in full, the CDR3 is CASREQPAYSNQPQHF.

Comments on this clone: The read ends 3 residues shy of where the CDR3 ends; the end is completed using the germline J gene. The chain uses TRBV28 and TRBJ1-4; D gene unclear. The CDR3 sequence is 15 residues long. Trimming shortened V by 8 bases and J by 10 bases, and 23 bases separated the two germline ends. The germline V gene has CDR1 MDHEN and CDR2 SYDVKM. CDR3 region: CASLDGPTSRAKLFF. The CDR3 bases that were read are TGTGCCAGCCTCGACGGCCCGACGTCGCGGGCAAAA.

In the case of this clone: The read terminates 3 residues before the CDR3 end, so the remaining end is supplied by the germline J gene. This chain uses TRBV29-1 with TRBJ2-3, with 9 bases fitting TRBD2. The V segment lost 6 bases and the J segment 6 bases; nucleotides outside the gene matches: 10. CDR3 length equals 14 residues. Germline V gives CDR1 SQVTM, CDR2 ANQGSEA. The CDR3 spells CSVGTSSRADTQYF. CDR3 DNA (partial): TGCAGCGTCGGGACTAGCTCAAGGGCCGATACG.

In the case of this clone: Read coverage stops 3 residues before the CDR3 terminus; the germline J gene supplies the remainder. The V and J genes are TRBV20-1 and TRBJ2-7; TRBD2 matches at 9 bases. Trimming removed 2 bases from V and 0 bases from J; junction bases left unmatched: 5. The CDR3 is made up of 15 amino acids. Germline V gene lookup returns CDR1 DFQATT and CDR2 SNEGSKA (reference sequence). The covered CDR3 bases are TGCAGTGCTAGATTAGCGGGGGTAACCTCCTACGAG. This gives the protein CSARLAGVTSYE. The entire CDR3 protein is CSARLAGVTSYEQYF.

Concerning this clone itself: The read ends 3 residues early relative to the CDR3; the germline J gene fills the gap. The chain carries TRBV18 and TRBJ2-7; D is unclear. This CDR3 comprises 12 residues. Germline V gives CDR1 KGHSH, CDR2 LQKENI. V lost 5 bases and J lost 2, with 7 bases in between. The CDR3 loop reads CASSSQTYEQYF. CDR3 bases read: TGTGCCAGCTCATCCCAGACCTACGAG.

Remarks on this clone: The read ends 3 residues shy of where the CDR3 ends; the end is completed using the germline J gene. The chain combines TRBV6-1 with TRBJ2-7; 9 bases are shared with TRBD1. The CDR3 loop spans 14 amino acids. Germline V gene lookup returns CDR1 MNHNS and CDR2 SASEGT. V lost 4 bases, J lost 3 bases, and 4 bases stayed unmatched. The DNA read from the CDR3 is TGTGCCAGCAGTGGCTGGGGACAGGGCTACGAG. Amino acid sequence: CASSGWGQGYE. From start to end, the CDR3 is CASSGWGQGYEQYF.

Of note for this clone: At one of its ends the junction is not consistent with the germline gene, which may arise from a read error. Read sequence stops 3 residues before the CDR3 end, and the germline J gene provides the missing end. The chain carries TRBV13 and TRBJ2-3; TRBD1 matches at 7 bases. The CDR3 is 21 amino acids. CDR1 is PRHDT, CDR2 FYEKMQ, per germline (reference sequence). The CDR3 spells CAISLPTGQQIPSTSTDTQYF. CDR3 DNA (partial): TGTGCCATCAGCTTACCGACGGGACAGCAAATTCCTTCAACAAGCACAGATACG.